The following is a T cell receptor beta chain sequence with its context. This specimen belongs to a study of cytomegalovirus exposure and HLA in healthy donors. The PCR contained 60 Vbeta and 13 Jbeta primers. Libraries were prepared by immunoSEQ multiplex PCR; TCRdb keeps only in-frame clonotypes and omits some of them. The table lists under 55,000 clones, 73% of them singletons, with about 3.2% in the top ten. This CDR3 has 15 amino acids. The V end lost 6 bases, the J end lost 4 bases, and 16 bases lay between the germline ends. Germline CDR1 and CDR2: MDHEN and SYDVKM. The material sequenced was PBMCs. V and J are TRBV28 and TRBJ1-5, with a weak D call TRBD1 (6 bases). This sequence originates from a man aged 18 to 29 in good health and CMV-seronegative. DNA of the CDR3: TGTGCCAGCAGCTTCGCAGGGAGGGGGAATCAGCCCCAGCATTTT. This gives the protein CASSFAGRGNQPQHF.